This T cell receptor (beta chain) was recovered during a study of blood T cells in healthy people across ages. Study-wide findings and caveats: Roughly linear age-related decline in beta diversity appeared, significant by age about 40. Comparison with aged donors showed that long-lived donors had more naive CD4+ cells and higher diversity.

In this sample, this clonotype turned up many times. Its target is unknown. The CDR3 is 16 amino acids. Deletions cut 6 bases from V and 6 bases from J, with 21 bases between. CDR1 and CDR2 (germline): MDHEN, SYDVKM. Donors gave around 9.8 milliliters of peripheral blood apiece. Through a sample-barcoded 5' primer and a J-beta primer mix, a second PCR was run for 7 to 11 cycles. Every sample gave at least 2.5 million paired-end reads containing CDR3. TCRdb recomputed calls from the 5' RACE reads with MiXCR, one row per CDR3 protein. The sample yields 910,000 or so distinct CDR3 sequences, roughly 51% seen once.

The chain couples TRBV28 to TRBJ1-5, with D possibly being TRBD1 (5 bases). Specimen: blood. The receptor was derived from a woman aged 55-75 years in good health. CDR3 region: CASRPPSRRGGQPQHF. CDR3 nucleotides: TGTGCCAGCAGACCCCCGAGCAGGAGGGGCGGTCAGCCCCAGCATTTT. The variable domain in full, with the rest retrieved from reference TRBV28 and TRBJ1-5, is DVKVTQSSRYLVKRTGEKVFLECVQDMDHENMFWYRQDPGLGLRLIYFSYDVKMKEKGDIPEGYSVSREKKERFSLILESASTNQTSMYLCASRPPSRRGGQPQHFGDGTRLSIL.